This entry is about one T cell receptor (beta chain). This sample is drawn from a study of blood T cell repertoires in COVID-19. About the study: The United States, Italy and Spain were the sources of the acute and convalescent COVID-19 samples. In each case, the material was cDNA or gDNA derived from T cells, B-cell-depleted T cells, or PBMCs.

Per the original methods: Scientists estimated how many nucleated cells there were by amplifying reference gene primers. The assay was immunoSEQ multiplex PCR, and TCRdb's table has in-frame clones only and misses some. That table gives V, J and clone size, and the DNA gave D and trimming. The sample lists around 95,000 clones; just under 85% were seen once. CDR3 length: 14 residues. V gave up 1 base and J gave up 4 bases, with 14 bases separating them. Germline V lookup: CDR1 SQVTM, CDR2 ANQGSEA. The receptor was isolated from a man in his forties or fifties with active or convalescent COVID-19. The chain couples TRBV29-1 to TRBJ2-7; tentative D call: TRBD1 (6 bases). The specimen sequenced was peripheral blood. CDR3 bases: TGCAGCGTTGAAGTGGGTACAGGGCAATACGAGCAGTACTTC. Protein: CSVEVGTGQYEQYF.